The rows below give T cell receptor beta chains drawn from one sample of a study of shared clonotypes between healthy human individuals. TCRdb keeps only in-frame clones here, not all; method: immunoSEQ multiplex PCR. This sample has roughly 2.6 million clones, with 85% to 95% found just once. Sequenced material: naive CD4+ T cells sorted from blood. All receptors derive from a man aged 18-30 years in good health. CDR3s include the opening cysteine and the closing phenylalanine or tryptophan. A D gene is named only where the DNA matches it firmly.

V: TRBV27; J: TRBJ2-1; D: TRBD2; CDR3: CASSFLRTSGGASYNEQFF
V: TRBV6-6; J: TRBJ1-6; D: NA; CDR3: CASSYGGSSYNSPLHF
V: TRBV9; J: TRBJ1-4; D: NA; CDR3: CASSPMDRRDEKLFF
V: TRBV10-3; J: TRBJ2-5; D: NA; CDR3: CAISESPRETQYF
V: TRBV9; J: TRBJ2-1; D: NA; CDR3: CASSVGRSYNEQFF
V: TRBV30; J: TRBJ1-2; D: NA; CDR3: CAWSVKGNYGYTF
V: TRBV7-2; J: TRBJ1-5; D: NA; CDR3: CASSLVGSAHNQPQHF
V: TRBV27; J: TRBJ2-5; D: NA; CDR3: CASSLNSGQETQYF
V: TRBV7-2; J: TRBJ1-1; D: NA; CDR3: CASSLVPLNTEAFF
V: TRBV10-3; J: TRBJ1-3; D: TRBD1; CDR3: CAISQRTGSGNTIYF
V: TRBV20-1; J: TRBJ2-1; D: NA; CDR3: CSARDLDEQFF
V: TRBV18; J: TRBJ2-4; D: NA; CDR3: CASSPDPGQAKNIQYF
V: TRBV5-1; J: TRBJ2-6; D: TRBD1; CDR3: CASSWTGSSGANVLTF
V: TRBV19; J: TRBJ1-4; D: NA; CDR3: CASSIGAYGSEKLFF
V: TRBV11-2; J: TRBJ1-1; D: NA; CDR3: CASSLGPGRTEAFF
V: TRBV15; J: TRBJ2-2; D: NA; CDR3: CATSRGGTNTGELFF